This is a list of T cell receptor beta chains from one sample in a study of blood T cell repertoires in COVID-19. Profiling relied on immunoSEQ multiplex PCR, and the TCRdb table lists in-frame clones only, not all of them. Of approximately 150,000 clones listed, 81% are singletons. Sequences were obtained from peripheral blood. The source of these receptors is a man in his 60s with active or convalescent COVID-19. CDR3s include the opening cysteine and the closing phenylalanine or tryptophan. The D gene is left open where the match is weak. Some rows have no size entry. The others give once, few or many, or a class for an expanded clone.

cdr3_length | j_call | clone_size | d_call | v_call | cdr3_nt | cdr3_aa
16 | TRBJ2-1 | - | TRBD2 | TRBV4-1 | TGCGCCAGCACCACCACCACTAGCGGAGGTAGGGCGGAGCAGTTCTTC | CASTTTTSGGRAEQFF
15 | TRBJ1-3 | - | TRBD1 | TRBV5-1 | TGCGCCAGCAGCTTATGGACAGGGCAGGGAAACACCATATATTTT | CASSLWTGQGNTIYF
16 | TRBJ1-5 | - | TRBD1 | TRBV6-5 | TGTGCCAGCAGTTACTCAGGGACAGGGGGGAATCAGCCCCAGCATTTT | CASSYSGTGGNQPQHF
12 | TRBJ1-3 | - | - | TRBV12-3/TRBV12-4 | TGTGCCAGCAGAGACAGTGGAAACACCATATATTTT | CASRDSGNTIYF
12 | TRBJ1-2 | few | - | TRBV2 | TGTGCCAGCAGTGGCTTGGGAGGGGGCTACACCTTC | CASSGLGGGYTF
15 | TRBJ2-2 | - | - | TRBV2 | TGTGCCAGCAGTGTCACAGGGATACGCACCGGGGAGCTGTTTTTT | CASSVTGIRTGELFF
15 | TRBJ1-2 | - | TRBD1 | TRBV9 | TGTGCCAGCAGCCCTCGTCCCGGGACAGGGGCTGGCTACACCTTC | CASSPRPGTGAGYTF
14 | TRBJ2-3 | - | TRBD2 | TRBV6-5 | TGTGCCAGCACCGGGGGGATGGGCACAGATACGCAGTATTTT | CASTGGMGTDTQYF
14 | TRBJ1-6 | once | TRBD1 | TRBV5-1 | TGCGCCAGCAGCTTGGGAGGGACAGCTTCACCCCTCCACTTT | CASSLGGTASPLHF
14 | TRBJ1-6 | few | TRBD1 | TRBV15 | TGTGCCACCAGCATCGGACAGGGGGGTTCACCCCTCCACTTT | CATSIGQGGSPLHF